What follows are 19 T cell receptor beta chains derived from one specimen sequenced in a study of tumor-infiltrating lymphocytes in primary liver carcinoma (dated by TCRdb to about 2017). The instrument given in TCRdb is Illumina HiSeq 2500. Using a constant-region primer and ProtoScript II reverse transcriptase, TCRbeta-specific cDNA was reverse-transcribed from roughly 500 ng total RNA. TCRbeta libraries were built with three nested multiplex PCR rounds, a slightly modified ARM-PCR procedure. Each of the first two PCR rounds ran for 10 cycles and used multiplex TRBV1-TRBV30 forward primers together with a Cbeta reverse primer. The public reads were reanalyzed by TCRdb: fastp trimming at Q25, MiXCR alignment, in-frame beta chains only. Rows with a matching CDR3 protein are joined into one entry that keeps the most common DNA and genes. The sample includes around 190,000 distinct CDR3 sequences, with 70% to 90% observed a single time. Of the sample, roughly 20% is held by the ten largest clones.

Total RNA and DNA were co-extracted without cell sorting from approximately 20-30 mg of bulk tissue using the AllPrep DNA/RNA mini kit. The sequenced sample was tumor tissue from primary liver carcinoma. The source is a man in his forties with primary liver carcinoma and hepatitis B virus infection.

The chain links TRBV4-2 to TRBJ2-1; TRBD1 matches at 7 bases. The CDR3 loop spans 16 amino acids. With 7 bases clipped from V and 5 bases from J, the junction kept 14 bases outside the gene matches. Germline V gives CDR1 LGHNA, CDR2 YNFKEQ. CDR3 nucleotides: TGTGCCAGCATCCGCGCCGGGGAACAGGGGAACAATGAGCAGTTCTTC. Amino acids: CASIRAGEQGNNEQFF.

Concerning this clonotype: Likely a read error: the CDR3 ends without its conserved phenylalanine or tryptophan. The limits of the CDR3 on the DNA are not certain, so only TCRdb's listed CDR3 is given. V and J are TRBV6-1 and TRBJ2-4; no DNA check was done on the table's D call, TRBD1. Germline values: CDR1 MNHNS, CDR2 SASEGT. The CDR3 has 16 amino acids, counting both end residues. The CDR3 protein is CANSATGGFGKNIQYL.

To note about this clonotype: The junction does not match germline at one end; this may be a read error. CDR3 bases: TGTGCCAGCAGCGGTTTTGAGGGGAGCACAGATGCGCAGTACTTT. This translates into CASSGFEGSTDAQYF. The chain couples TRBV4-2 to TRBJ2-3; the D gene could be TRBD1 or TRBD2 (5 bases each). This CDR3 spans 15 amino acids. Germline V gene data show CDR1 as LGHNA and CDR2 as YNFKEQ.

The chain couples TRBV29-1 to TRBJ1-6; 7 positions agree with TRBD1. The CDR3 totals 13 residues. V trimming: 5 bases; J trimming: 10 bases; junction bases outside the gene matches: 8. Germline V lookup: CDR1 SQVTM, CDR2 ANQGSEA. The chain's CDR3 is CSVTQGTGSPLHF. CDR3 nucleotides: TGCAGCGTTACACAGGGGACCGGATCACCCCTCCACTTT.

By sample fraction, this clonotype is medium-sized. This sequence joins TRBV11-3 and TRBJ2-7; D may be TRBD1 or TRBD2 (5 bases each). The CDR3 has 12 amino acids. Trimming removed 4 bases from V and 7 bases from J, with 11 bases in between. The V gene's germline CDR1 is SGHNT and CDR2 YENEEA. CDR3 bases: TGTGCCAGCAGCTCCCAATGGGGGGAGCAGTACTTC. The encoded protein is CASSSQWGEQYF.

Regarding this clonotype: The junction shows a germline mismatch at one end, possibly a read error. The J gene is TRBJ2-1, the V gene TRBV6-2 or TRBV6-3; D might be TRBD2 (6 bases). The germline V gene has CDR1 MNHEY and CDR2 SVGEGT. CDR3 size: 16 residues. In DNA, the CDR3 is TGTGCCAGCAGCCCCGGCGGGGACGGACTATACAATGAGCAGTTTTTC. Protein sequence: CASSPGGDGLYNEQFF.

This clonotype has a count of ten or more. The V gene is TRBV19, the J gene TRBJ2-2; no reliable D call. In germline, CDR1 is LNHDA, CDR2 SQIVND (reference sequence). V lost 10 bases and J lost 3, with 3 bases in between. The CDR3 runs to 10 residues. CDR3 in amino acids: CATYTGELFF. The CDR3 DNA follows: TGTGCCACTTACACCGGGGAGCTGTTTTTT.

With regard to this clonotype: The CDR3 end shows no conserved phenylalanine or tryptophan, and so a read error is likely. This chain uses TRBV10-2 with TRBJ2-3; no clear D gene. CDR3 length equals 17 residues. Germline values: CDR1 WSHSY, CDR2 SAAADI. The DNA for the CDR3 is TGCGCCAACAGTGAATTACAGAGAGTAGCTAGCACAGATACGCAGTATTTG. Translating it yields CANSELQRVASTDTQYL.

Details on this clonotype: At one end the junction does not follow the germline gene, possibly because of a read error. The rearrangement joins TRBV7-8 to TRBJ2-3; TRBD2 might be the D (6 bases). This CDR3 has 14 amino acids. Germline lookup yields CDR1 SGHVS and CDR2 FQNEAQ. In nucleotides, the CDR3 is TGTGCCAGCGACATTAGCGGATACACAGATACGCAATATTTT. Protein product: CASDISGYTDTQYF.

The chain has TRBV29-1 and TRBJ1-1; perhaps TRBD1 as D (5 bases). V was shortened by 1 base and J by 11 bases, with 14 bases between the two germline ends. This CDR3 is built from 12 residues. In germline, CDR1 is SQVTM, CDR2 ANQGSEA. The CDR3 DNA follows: TGCAGCGTTGAAGGGTCGGGGACTAATGCTTTCTTT. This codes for CSVEGSGTNAFF.

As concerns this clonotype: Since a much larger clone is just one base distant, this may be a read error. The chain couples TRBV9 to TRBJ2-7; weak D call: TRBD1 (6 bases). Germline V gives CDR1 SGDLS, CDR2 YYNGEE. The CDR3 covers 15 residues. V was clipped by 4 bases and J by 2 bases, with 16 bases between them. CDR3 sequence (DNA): TGTGCCAGCAGCCCTCTACAGGGTTGGGCCTACGAGCAGTACTTC. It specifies CASSPLQGWAYEQYF.

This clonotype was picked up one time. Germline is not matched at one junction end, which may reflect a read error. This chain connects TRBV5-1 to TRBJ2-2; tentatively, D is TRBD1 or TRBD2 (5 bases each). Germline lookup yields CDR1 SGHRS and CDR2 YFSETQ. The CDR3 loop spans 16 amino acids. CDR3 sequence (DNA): TGCACCAGCAGCTTACATCACAGGACGAACACCAGGGAGTTGTTTTTT. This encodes CTSSLHHRTNTRELFF.

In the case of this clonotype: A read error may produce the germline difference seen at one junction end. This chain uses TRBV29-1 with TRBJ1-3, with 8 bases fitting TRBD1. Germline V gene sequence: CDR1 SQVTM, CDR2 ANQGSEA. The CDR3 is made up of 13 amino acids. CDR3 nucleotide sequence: TGCAGCGGACAGGGGATATATGGAAACACCTTATATTTT. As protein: CSGQGIYGNTLYF.

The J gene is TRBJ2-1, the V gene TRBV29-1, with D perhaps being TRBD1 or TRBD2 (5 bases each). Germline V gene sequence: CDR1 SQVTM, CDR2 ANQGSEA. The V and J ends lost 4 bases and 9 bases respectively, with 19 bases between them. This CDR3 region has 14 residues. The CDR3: CSVALVGVLGEQFF. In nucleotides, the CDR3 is TGCAGCGTTGCATTAGTGGGGGTGTTGGGTGAGCAGTTCTTC.

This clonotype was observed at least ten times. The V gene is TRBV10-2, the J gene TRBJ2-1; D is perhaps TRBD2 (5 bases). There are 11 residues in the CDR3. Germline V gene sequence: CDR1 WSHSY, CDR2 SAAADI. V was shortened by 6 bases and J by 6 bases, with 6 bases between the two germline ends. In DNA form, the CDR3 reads TGCGCCAGCAGCACTAGCAATGAGCAGTTCTTC. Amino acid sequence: CASSTSNEQFF.

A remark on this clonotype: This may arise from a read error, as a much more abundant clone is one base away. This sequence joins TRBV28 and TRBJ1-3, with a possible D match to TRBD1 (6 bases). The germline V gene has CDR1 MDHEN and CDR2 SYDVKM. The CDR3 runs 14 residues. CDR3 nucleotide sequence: TGTGCCAGCAGGATACAGGGCTCTGGAAACACCACATATTTT. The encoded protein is CASRIQGSGNTTYF.

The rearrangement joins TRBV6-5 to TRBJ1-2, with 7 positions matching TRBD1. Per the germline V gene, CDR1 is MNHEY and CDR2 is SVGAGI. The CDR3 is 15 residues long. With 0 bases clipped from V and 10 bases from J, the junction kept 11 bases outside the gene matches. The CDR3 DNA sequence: TGTGCCAGCAGTTACTCAACAGGGGCAATATTTGACTACACCTTC. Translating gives CASSYSTGAIFDYTF.

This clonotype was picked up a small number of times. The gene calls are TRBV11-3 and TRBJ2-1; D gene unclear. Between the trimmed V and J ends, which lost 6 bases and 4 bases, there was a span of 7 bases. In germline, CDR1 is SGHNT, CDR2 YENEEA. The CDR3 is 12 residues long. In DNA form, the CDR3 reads TGTGCCAGCAGTCCAACTTACAATGAGCAGTTCTTC. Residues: CASSPTYNEQFF.

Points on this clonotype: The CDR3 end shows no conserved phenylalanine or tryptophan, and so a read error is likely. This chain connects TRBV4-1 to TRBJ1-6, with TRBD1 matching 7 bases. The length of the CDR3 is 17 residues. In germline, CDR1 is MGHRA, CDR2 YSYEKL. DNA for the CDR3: TGCCCCAGCAGCCAAGATCGGGGACAGTGCCGGAATTCACCCCTCCACTCT. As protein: CPSSQDRGQCRNSPLHS.